This T cell receptor beta chain was sequenced for a study of shared clonotypes between healthy human individuals. Turning to the study itself: Three CD4 naive, three CD4 memory, two CD8 naive and one CD8 memory plate were used per donor. Study-wide points: Sharing across several donors was seen in around 5% of naive CD4 clonotypes. Rarefaction exposed incomplete sorted-subset sequencing despite large depth.

The donor population consisted of healthy HIV-negative adults with no recent acute infections or vaccinations. This clone was detected a few times. The antigen is undetermined. The same CDR3 arises from other DNA sequences in this sample as well. Data came from immunoSEQ multiplex PCR; TCRdb stores just in-frame clones and leaves some out. Of 2 million to 3 million clones detected, under 95% appear once; the ten largest clones hold roughly 0.39%. This CDR3 has 12 amino acids. Germline V lookup: CDR1 SEHNR, CDR2 FQNEAQ (reference sequence). Trimming shortened V by 5 bases and J by 0 bases, and 3 bases separated the two germline ends.

Sequences were obtained from naive CD4+ T cells from PBMCs. Subset given: CD45RA+ positively selected. V usage is TRBV7-9 and J usage is TRBJ2-3; no firm D call. This TCR derives from a man aged 18 to 30 in good health. Some clones in this sample may be carry-over from other donors' samples. The CDR3 is CASSPSTDTQYF. Here the CDR3 DNA reads TGTGCCAGCAGCCCTAGCACAGATACGCAGTATTTT.